This T cell receptor (beta chain) was observed in a study of identical twins. Study-wide results and limits: In cord blood, abundant beta clonotypes had fewer insertions; memory showed no trend.

TCRdb ran MiXCR on the 5' RACE reads and lists one entry per CDR3 protein. The sample lists hundreds of thousands of distinct CDR3 sequences, roughly 6% occurring once. This CDR3 contains 14 residues. CDR1 and CDR2 from the germline V gene are DFQATT and SNEGSKA (reference sequence). V lost 0 bases and J 4 bases, leaving 11 bases between the germline ends. In regard to this clonotype: Its matching antigen is unknown.

This receptor was taken from a man younger than 30 in good health. Sequenced input: naive T cells sorted from blood. This chain connects TRBV20-1 to TRBJ2-3; D possibly corresponds to TRBD1 (5 bases). The CDR3 DNA reads TGCAGTGCTAGAGATGCAGGGCCCGCAGATACGCAGTATTTT. This gives the protein CSARDAGPADTQYF.